Shown below are 5 T cell receptor beta chains from a single sample sequenced in a study of T cell responses to AZD1222 COVID-19 vaccine. Sequencing was performed with immunoSEQ multiplex PCR; in TCRdb, only in-frame clones are kept and a portion is missing. Here the sample spans around 99,000 clones, approximately 90% being singletons. The sample in question was peripheral blood, obtained 28 days after the second AZD1222 dose. These TCRs come from an adult who received the AZD1222 COVID-19 vaccine.

This chain connects TRBV2 to TRBJ1-6; the D gene is possibly TRBD1 (6 bases). The CDR3 runs to 14 residues. Germline assignment: CDR1 SNHLY and CDR2 FYNNEI. V was cut by 6 bases and J by 7 bases, with 13 bases left in between. The CDR3 reads CASSAVGGNSPLHF. The CDR3 DNA reads as TGTGCCAGCAGCGCCGTGGGGGGCAATTCACCCCTCCACTTT.

This chain uses TRBV2 with TRBJ2-7; D perhaps matches TRBD2 (5 bases). This CDR3 is 15 amino acids long. V lost 1 base and J lost 0, with 10 bases in between. In germline, CDR1 is SNHLY, CDR2 FYNNEI. The CDR3 is CASSEGTGSSYEQYF. The CDR3 nucleotides read TGTGCCAGCAGTGAAGGGACGGGGAGCTCCTACGAGCAGTACTTC. Variable domain in full (rest from reference TRBV2 and TRBJ2-7): EPEVTQTPSHQVTQMGQEVILRCVPISNHLYFYWYRQILGQKVEFLVSFYNNEISEKSEIFDDQFSVERPDGSNFTLKIRSTKLEDSAMYFCASSEGTGSSYEQYFGPGTRLTVT.

The chain links TRBV2 to TRBJ2-7; D call uncertain. The CDR3 spans 14 residues. V was cut by 8 bases and J by 1 base, with 15 bases left in between. From germline, CDR1 is SNHLY and CDR2 FYNNEI. DNA for the CDR3: TGTGCCAGCTTCTTCGACTCGAATTCCTACGAGCAGTACTTC. This gives the protein CASFFDSNSYEQYF.

V and J are TRBV5-1 and TRBJ1-3, with unresolved D. V was shortened by 4 bases and J by 2 bases, with 10 bases between the two germline ends. CDR3 size: 14 residues. Looked up from germline, CDR1 is SGHRS and CDR2 is YFSETQ. DNA for the CDR3: TGCGCCAGCAGCCCTGGAGGGACTGGAAACACCATATATTTT. Protein product: CASSPGGTGNTIYF.

The chain recombines TRBV14 with TRBJ2-3; 9 nucleotides agree with TRBD2. V shed 4 bases, J shed 0 bases, and the junction held 11 bases outside the gene matches. The CDR3 has 18 amino acids. From germline, CDR1 is SGHDN and CDR2 FVKESK. The CDR3: CASSRMTLAGTSTDTQYF. The DNA for the CDR3 is TGTGCCAGCAGCCGTATGACTCTAGCGGGGACCAGCACAGATACGCAGTATTTT.